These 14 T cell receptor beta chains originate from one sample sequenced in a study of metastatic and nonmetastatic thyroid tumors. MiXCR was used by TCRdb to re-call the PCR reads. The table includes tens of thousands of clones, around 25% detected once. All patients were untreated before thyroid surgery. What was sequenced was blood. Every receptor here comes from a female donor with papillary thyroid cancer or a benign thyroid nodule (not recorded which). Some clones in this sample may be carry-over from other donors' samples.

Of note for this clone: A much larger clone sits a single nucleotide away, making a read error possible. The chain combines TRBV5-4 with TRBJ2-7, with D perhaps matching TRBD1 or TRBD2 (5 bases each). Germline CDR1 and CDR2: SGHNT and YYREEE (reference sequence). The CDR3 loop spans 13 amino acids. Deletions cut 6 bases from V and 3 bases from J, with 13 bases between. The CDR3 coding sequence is TGTGCCAGCAAGAACAAGGGGAGCTACGAGCAGTACTTC. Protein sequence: CASKNKGSYEQYF.

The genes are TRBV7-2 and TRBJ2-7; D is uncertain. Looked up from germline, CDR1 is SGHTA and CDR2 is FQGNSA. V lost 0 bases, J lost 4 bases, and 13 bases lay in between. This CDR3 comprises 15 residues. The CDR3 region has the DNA TGTGCCAGCAGCTTAGCGCTCAACACAGTTTACGAGCAGTACTTC. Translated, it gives CASSLALNTVYEQYF.

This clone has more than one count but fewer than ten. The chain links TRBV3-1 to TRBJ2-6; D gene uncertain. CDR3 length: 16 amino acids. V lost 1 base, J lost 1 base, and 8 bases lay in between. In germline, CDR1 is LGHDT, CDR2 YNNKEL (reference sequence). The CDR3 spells CASSQGSGSGANVLTF. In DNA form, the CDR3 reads TGTGCCAGCAGCCAAGGTTCTGGGTCTGGGGCCAACGTCCTGACTTTC.

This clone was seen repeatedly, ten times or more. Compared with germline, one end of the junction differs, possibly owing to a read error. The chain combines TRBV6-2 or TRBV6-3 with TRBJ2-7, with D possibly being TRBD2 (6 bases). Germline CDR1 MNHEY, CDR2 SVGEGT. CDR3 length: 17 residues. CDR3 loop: CASSSILTRRASYEQHF. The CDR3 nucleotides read TGTGCCAGCAGTTCCATACTGACTAGAAGGGCATCCTACGAGCAGCACTTC.

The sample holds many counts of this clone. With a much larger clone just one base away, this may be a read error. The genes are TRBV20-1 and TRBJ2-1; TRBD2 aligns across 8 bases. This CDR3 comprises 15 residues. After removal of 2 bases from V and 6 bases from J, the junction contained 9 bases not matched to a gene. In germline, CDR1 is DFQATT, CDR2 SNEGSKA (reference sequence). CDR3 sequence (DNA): TGCAGTGCTAGAAGGGGACTAGTGGAGCTCAATGAGCAGTTCTTC. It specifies CSARRGLVELNEQFF.

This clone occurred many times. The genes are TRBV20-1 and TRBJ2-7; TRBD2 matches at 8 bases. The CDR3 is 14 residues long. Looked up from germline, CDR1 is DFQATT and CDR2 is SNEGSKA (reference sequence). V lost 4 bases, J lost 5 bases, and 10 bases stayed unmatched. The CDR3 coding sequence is TGCAGTGCTACTTATCCCGGGAGGGTTAACGAGCAGTACTTC. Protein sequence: CSATYPGRVNEQYF.

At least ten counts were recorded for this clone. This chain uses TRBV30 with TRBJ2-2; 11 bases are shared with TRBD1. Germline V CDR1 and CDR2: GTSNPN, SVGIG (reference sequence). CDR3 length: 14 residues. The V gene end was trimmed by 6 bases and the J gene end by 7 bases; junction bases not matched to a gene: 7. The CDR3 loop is CACTGTGGIGELFF. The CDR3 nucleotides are TGTGCCTGCACCGGGACAGGGGGGATCGGGGAGCTGTTTTTT.

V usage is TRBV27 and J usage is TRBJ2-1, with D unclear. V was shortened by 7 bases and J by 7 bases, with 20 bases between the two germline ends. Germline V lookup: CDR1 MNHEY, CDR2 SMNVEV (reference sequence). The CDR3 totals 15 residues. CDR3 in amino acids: CASMTPSTVMNEQFF. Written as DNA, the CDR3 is TGTGCCAGCATGACCCCTTCGACTGTGATGAATGAGCAGTTCTTC.

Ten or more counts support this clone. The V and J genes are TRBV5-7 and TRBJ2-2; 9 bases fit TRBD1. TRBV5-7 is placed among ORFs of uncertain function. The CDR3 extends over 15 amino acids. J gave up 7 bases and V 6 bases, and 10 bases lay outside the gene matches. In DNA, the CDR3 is TGTGCCAGCATACGCAACAGGGGGCTGGGCGGGGAGCTGTTTTTT. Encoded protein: CASIRNRGLGGELFF.

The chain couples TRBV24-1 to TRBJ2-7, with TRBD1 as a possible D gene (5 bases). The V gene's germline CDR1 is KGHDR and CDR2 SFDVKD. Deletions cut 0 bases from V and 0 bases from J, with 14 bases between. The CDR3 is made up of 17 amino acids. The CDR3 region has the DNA TGTGCCACCAGTGATTTGCGATCTGGGGCCAACTCCTACGAGCAGTACTTC. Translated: CATSDLRSGANSYEQYF.

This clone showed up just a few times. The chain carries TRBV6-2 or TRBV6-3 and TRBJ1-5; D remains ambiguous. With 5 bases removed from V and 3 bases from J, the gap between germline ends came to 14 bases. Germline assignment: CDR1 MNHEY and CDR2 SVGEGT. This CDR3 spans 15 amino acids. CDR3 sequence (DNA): TGTGCCAGCAGTCCAAGGCGGAACCCCAATCAGCCCCAGCATTTT. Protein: CASSPRRNPNQPQHF.

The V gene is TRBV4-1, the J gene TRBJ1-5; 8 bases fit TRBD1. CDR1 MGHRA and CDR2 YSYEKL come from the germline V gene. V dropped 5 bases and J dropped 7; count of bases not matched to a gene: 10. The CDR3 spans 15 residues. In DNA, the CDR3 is TGCGCCAGCAGCTTAAGTCAGGGGGCCGGGCAGCCCCAGCATTTT. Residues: CASSLSQGAGQPQHF.

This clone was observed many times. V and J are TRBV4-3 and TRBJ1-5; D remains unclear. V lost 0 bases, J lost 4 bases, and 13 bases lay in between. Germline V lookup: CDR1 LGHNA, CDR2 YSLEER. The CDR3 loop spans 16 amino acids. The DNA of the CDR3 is TGCGCCAGCAGCCAAGATCTAGGGCAGGCAAATCAGCCCCAGCATTTT. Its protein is CASSQDLGQANQPQHF.

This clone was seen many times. The CDR3 DNA follows: TGTGCCAGCAGTCCCTCGACAGGGACCAGCTATGGCTACACCTTC. Its protein product is CASSPSTGTSYGYTF. The genes are TRBV6-5 and TRBJ1-2; TRBD1 matches at 7 bases. This CDR3 is 15 amino acids long. In germline, CDR1 is MNHEY, CDR2 SVGAGI. The V gene end was trimmed by 5 bases and the J gene end by 4 bases; junction bases not matched to a gene: 10.